This T cell receptor (beta chain) emerged from a study of human T cells and chemical hapten exposure. The wider study: For the roughly 24-week duration of the study, patients were given weekly doses of diphenylcyclopropenone on the scalp.

Germline-derived CDR1 and CDR2 are SGHNT and YENEEA. This CDR3 spans 13 amino acids. Trimming removed 10 bases at V and 14 bases at J, with 25 bases between. General study findings and limits: There was no change with DPC sensitization in TCRs above 1 in 1000 frequency.

Original analysis: With a range of 23,224 to 690,600, the median per sample was 95,638 TCRs. MiXCR, run by TCRdb on the RACE reads, gives a single entry per CDR3 protein. TCRdb's processing, not the study's, gives the V and J calls here. The sample holds some 110,000 distinct CDR3 sequences, about 12% seen once. The time point: patch test 1, 2 weeks after DPC sensitization. This sample's treatment: therapeutic diphenylcyclopropenone sensitization with weekly scalp DPC. RNA extraction used unfractionated whole blood as the source of total RNA. Worth noting for this clonotype: The antigen remains unidentified.

This TCR came from a woman aged 45-60 years with alopecia areata. Some clones in this sample may be carry-over from other donors' samples. The sequences come from whole blood, collected in connection with sensitization to the hapten diphenylcyclopropenone (DPC). The rearrangement uses TRBV11-3 and TRBJ2-3; the D gene is possibly TRBD1 (6 bases). In nucleotides, the CDR3 is TGTGCCACGTCTAATCGATCAGGGGCCCCCCGGTATTTT. Translation gives CATSNRSGAPRYF.